These 25 T cell receptor beta chains originate from one sample sequenced in a study of T cell repertoires in cytomegalovirus infection. TCRdb processed the reads anew with MiXCR; each CDR3 protein has one entry. The sample has about 360,000 distinct CDR3 sequences; around 18% are singletons. Sequencing was performed on PBMCs. The receptors were gathered from a human donor in good health (CMV status not recorded). Some clones in this sample may be carry-over from other donors' samples.

The chain uses TRBV20-1 and TRBJ2-5, with 8 bases that match TRBD2. This CDR3 region has 15 residues. V was pared by 4 bases and J by 0 bases, with 7 bases of the junction left unmatched. From germline, CDR1 is DFQATT and CDR2 SNEGSKA (reference sequence). CDR3 nucleotides: TGCAGTGCTACGGCGGGGGGTCCTGACCAAGAGACCCAGTACTTC. It translates to CSATAGGPDQETQYF.

This clonotype was recorded at least ten times. V is TRBV6-1 and J is TRBJ2-1; 12 bases line up with TRBD2. J gave up 2 bases and V 7 bases, and 12 bases lay outside the gene matches. The CDR3 totals 18 residues. CDR1 is MNHNS and CDR2 is SASEGT in the germline V gene. The CDR3 reads CASNGRGLAGVTYNEQFF. The DNA for the CDR3 is TGTGCCAGCAATGGCAGGGGACTAGCGGGCGTTACCTACAATGAGCAGTTCTTC.

On this clonotype: At one end, the junction sequence differs from germline, possibly due to a read error. The genes are TRBV5-3 and TRBJ1-3; perhaps TRBD1 as D (6 bases). TRBV5-3 is classed as an ORF, of uncertain function. The CDR3 extends over 20 amino acids. The chain's CDR3 is CASSSGQWGTGAFSGNTIYF. The CDR3 region has the DNA TGTGCCAGCAGCTCGGGACAATGGGGGACGGGGGCCTTCTCTGGAAACACCATATATTTT.

This chain uses TRBV9 with TRBJ2-5; D is ambiguous. V gave up 1 base and J gave up 4 bases, with 14 bases separating them. The CDR3 is 15 amino acids. Germline-derived CDR1 and CDR2 are SGDLS and YYNGEE. CDR3 nucleotides: TGTGCCAGCAGCGTATTAGGGAAGGTCCCAGAGACCCAGTACTTC. Amino acids: CASSVLGKVPETQYF.

The chain employs TRBV29-1 and TRBJ2-1; the D is unclear. This CDR3 region has 17 residues. CDR1 and CDR2 from the germline V gene are SQVTM and ANQGSEA. V was shortened by 0 bases and J by 0 bases, with 15 bases between the two germline ends. CDR3 region: CSVEESGEKSSYNEQFF. The CDR3 region has the DNA TGCAGCGTTGAAGAGTCGGGTGAGAAAAGCTCCTACAATGAGCAGTTCTTC.

This clonotype was observed a few times. V and J are TRBV7-2 and TRBJ1-2; 11 bases are a match to TRBD1. Losses at the gene ends were 0 bases for V and 8 bases for J; bases not matched to a gene: 8. The CDR3 runs 16 residues. CDR1 and CDR2 from the germline V gene are SGHTA and FQGNSA. The CDR3: CASSLASGTGGQGYTF. The CDR3 bases are TGTGCCAGCAGCTTAGCGTCCGGGACAGGGGGGCAAGGCTACACCTTC.

This clonotype was seen more than once but under ten times. The chain couples TRBV12-3 or TRBV12-4 to TRBJ2-7; TRBD2 matches 10 bases. The CDR3 is 15 residues long. V was pared by 3 bases and J by 2 bases, with 4 bases of the junction left unmatched. CDR3 sequence (DNA): TGTGCCAGCAGTTTTCGGAGCGGGAGGGCCTACGAGCAGTACTTC. Protein sequence: CASSFRSGRAYEQYF.

The V gene is TRBV15, the J gene TRBJ2-2, with D unclear. This CDR3 contains 13 residues. The V and J ends lost 5 bases and 6 bases respectively, with 10 bases between them. Looked up from germline, CDR1 is LNHNV and CDR2 is YYDKDF (reference sequence). The CDR3 DNA reads as TGTGCCACCAGCCCCCCTATAGCCGGGGAGCTGTTTTTT. This gives the protein CATSPPIAGELFF.

This clonotype was found a few times. This chain links TRBV5-1 with TRBJ2-1; 10 bases line up with TRBD2. Per germline, CDR1 SGHRS and CDR2 YFSETQ. With V trimmed by 0 bases and J by 3 bases, 9 bases remained unmatched. The CDR3 totals 18 residues. The CDR3: CASSLARTSGLDYNEQFF. The CDR3 nucleotides read TGCGCCAGCAGCTTGGCTCGGACTAGCGGTCTTGACTACAATGAGCAGTTCTTC.

This clonotype was seen repeatedly, ten times or more. V gene TRBV6-5 combines with J gene TRBJ1-1; D is perhaps TRBD1 (5 bases). Germline CDR1 is MNHEY and CDR2 is SVGAGI. The CDR3 is 13 amino acids. Trimming pared 3 bases from V and 6 bases from J, leaving 11 bases between. CDR3 coding DNA: TGTGCCAGCAGTTATATCAGGGCCTCTGAAGCTTTCTTT. Its protein is CASSYIRASEAFF.

In its sample, this clonotype was seen many times. The V and J genes are TRBV4-3 and TRBJ1-3; D call uncertain. This CDR3 region has 14 residues. The germline CDR1 and CDR2 sequences are LGHNA and YSLEER. Deletions cut 1 base from V and 0 bases from J, with 4 bases between. As DNA, the CDR3 is TGCGCCAGCAGCCAAGTGGCCTCTGGAAACACCATATATTTT. Translating gives CASSQVASGNTIYF.

The V call is TRBV11-2, the J call TRBJ2-5; either TRBD1 or TRBD2 may fit D (5 bases each). CDR3 size: 17 residues. Trimming left V 3 bases short and J 4 bases short, with 21 bases between. CDR1 is SGHAT, CDR2 FQNNGV, per germline. The CDR3 DNA follows: TGTGCCAGCAGCTTCAACCTCCTGGGACGGGCCATAGAGACCCAGTACTTC. Protein sequence: CASSFNLLGRAIETQYF.

This clonotype has just a few counts. The genes are TRBV12-3 or TRBV12-4 and TRBJ2-1; D may be TRBD1 (6 bases). V lost 6 bases and J lost 4, with 13 bases in between. The CDR3 runs 14 residues. The CDR3 loop reads CASSQLGQYNEQFF. DNA for the CDR3: TGTGCCAGCAGCCAACTCGGACAGTACAATGAGCAGTTCTTC.

This clonotype was picked up a small number of times. The rearrangement joins TRBV7-2 to TRBJ2-1; a possible D gene is TRBD2 (7 bases). The CDR3 spans 16 residues. V gave up 1 base and J gave up 6 bases, with 16 bases separating them. The germline gives CDR1 SGHTA, CDR2 FQGNSA. The CDR3 DNA follows: TGTGCCAGCAGCTTAGGATCGCGGGGGCTCTCCAATGAGCAGTTCTTC. This encodes CASSLGSRGLSNEQFF.

The rearrangement uses TRBV20-1 and TRBJ2-1; TRBD1 matches at 7 bases. The germline V gene has CDR1 DFQATT and CDR2 SNEGSKA (reference sequence). The V gene end was trimmed by 3 bases and the J gene end by 5 bases; junction bases not matched to a gene: 4. The CDR3 totals 13 residues. The DNA of the CDR3 is TGCAGTGCTAGCCGGGACAGAGACAATGAGCAGTTCTTC. Translating gives CSASRDRDNEQFF.

This chain links TRBV18 with TRBJ2-5; D is ambiguous. CDR1 is KGHSH, CDR2 LQKENI, per germline. This CDR3 has 14 amino acids. V was pared by 6 bases and J by 3 bases, with 14 bases between. In DNA form, the CDR3 reads TGTGCCAGCTCCCGCTCGGGCCTCGAAGAGACCCAGTACTTC. Translated, it gives CASSRSGLEETQYF.

The chain combines TRBV3-1 with TRBJ2-5, with 13 bases aligning to TRBD2. The J segment lost 5 bases and the V segment lost 3 bases, leaving 3 bases of the junction unmatched. The CDR3 is 15 amino acids. The germline gives CDR1 LGHDT, CDR2 YNNKEL (reference sequence). CDR3 nucleotide sequence: TGTGCCAGCAGCCAGACTAGCGGGGGGCCGGAGACCCAGTACTTC. Translation: CASSQTSGGPETQYF.

This clonotype showed up many times. The chain employs TRBV20-1 and TRBJ2-1, with 11 bases that match TRBD1. In germline, CDR1 is DFQATT, CDR2 SNEGSKA (reference sequence). This CDR3 is 18 amino acids long. Trimming cost V 0 bases and J 9 bases; bases outside gene matches: 16. The CDR3: CSARDRDLGTGGLFEQFF. The CDR3 bases are TGCAGTGCTAGAGATCGTGACCTCGGGACAGGGGGTCTTTTTGAGCAGTTCTTC.

This clonotype was seen repeatedly, ten times or more. This chain connects TRBV28 to TRBJ1-4; no clear D. The germline CDR1 and CDR2 sequences are MDHEN and SYDVKM. Trimming took off 4 bases at V and 0 bases at J, with 18 bases between the two ends. CDR3 size: 18 residues. The CDR3 DNA follows: TGTGCCAGCAGTTCGTCGGGATCCTTCCGGGCAACTAATGAAAAACTGTTTTTT. Its translation is CASSSSGSFRATNEKLFF.

This clonotype was observed a handful of times. This chain connects TRBV19 to TRBJ1-2, with D perhaps TRBD1 (6 bases). Looked up from germline, CDR1 is LNHDA and CDR2 is SQIVND (reference sequence). The CDR3 length is 12 residues. With 11 bases removed from V and 6 bases from J, the gap between germline ends came to 16 bases. CDR3 DNA sequence: TGTGCCGGCAGGACAGAAAGAGATGGCTACACCTTC. It encodes CAGRTERDGYTF.

The V gene is TRBV6-1, the J gene TRBJ2-7, with a possible D match to TRBD1 (6 bases). Germline CDR1 reads MNHNS; CDR2 reads SASEGT. The V end was cut by 8 bases, the J end by 5 bases, with 16 bases between. The CDR3 is 13 residues long. The CDR3 reads CASGSRGADEQYF. CDR3 nucleotides: TGTGCCAGCGGTTCCAGGGGCGCCGACGAGCAGTACTTC.

DNA of the CDR3: TGTGCCAGCAGCCCCGAGGTCTACCCCTACGAGCAGTACTTC. Its protein is CASSPEVYPYEQYF. The chain employs TRBV7-9 and TRBJ2-7; D is undetermined. Germline CDR1 SEHNR, CDR2 FQNEAQ (reference sequence). Trimming stripped 5 bases from V and 2 bases from J, with 13 bases between. This CDR3 contains 14 residues.

This clonotype occurred a few times. The CDR3 is CASSLVGQERSPLHF. CDR3 bases: TGTGCCAGCAGCTTGGTTGGACAGGAACGGTCACCCCTCCACTTT. The chain combines TRBV5-4 with TRBJ1-6, with TRBD1 matching over 7 bases. Germline V CDR1 and CDR2: SGHNT, YYREEE (reference sequence). The CDR3 has 15 amino acids. The J segment lost 10 bases and the V segment lost 0 bases, leaving 7 bases of the junction unmatched.

This clonotype was recorded many times. The rearrangement joins TRBV7-6 to TRBJ1-6; D remains ambiguous. This CDR3 is 12 amino acids long. V was cut by 8 bases and J by 7 bases, with 9 bases left in between. CDR1 and CDR2 from the germline V gene are SGHVS and FNYEAQ. CDR3 sequence (DNA): TGTGCCAGCGGTCAGCAAAATTCACCCCTCCACTTT. Residues: CASGQQNSPLHF.

This rearrangement joins TRBV15 to TRBJ2-5, with 9 nucleotides matching TRBD1. Trimming removed 4 bases from V and 2 bases from J; junction bases left unmatched: 14. This CDR3 spans 18 amino acids. The germline V gene has CDR1 LNHNV and CDR2 YYDKDF (reference sequence). CDR3 in amino acids: CATSISRIYRGPQETQYF. DNA for the CDR3: TGTGCCACCAGCATTAGTCGTATTTACAGGGGGCCTCAAGAGACCCAGTACTTC.